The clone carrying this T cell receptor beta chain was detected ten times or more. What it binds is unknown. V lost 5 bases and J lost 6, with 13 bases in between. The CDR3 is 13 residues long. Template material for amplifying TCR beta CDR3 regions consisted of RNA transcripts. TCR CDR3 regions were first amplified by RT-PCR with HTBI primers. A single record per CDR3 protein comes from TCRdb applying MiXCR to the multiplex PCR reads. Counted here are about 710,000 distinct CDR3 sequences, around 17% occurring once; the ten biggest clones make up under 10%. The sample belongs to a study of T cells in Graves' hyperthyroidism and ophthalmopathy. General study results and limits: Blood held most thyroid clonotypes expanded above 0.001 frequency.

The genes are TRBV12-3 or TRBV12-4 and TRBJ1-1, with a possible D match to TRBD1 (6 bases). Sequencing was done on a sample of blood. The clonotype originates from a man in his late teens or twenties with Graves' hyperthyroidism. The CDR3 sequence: CASSAQEGAEAFF. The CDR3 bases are TGTGCCAGCAGTGCGCAGGAGGGGGCTGAAGCTTTCTTT.